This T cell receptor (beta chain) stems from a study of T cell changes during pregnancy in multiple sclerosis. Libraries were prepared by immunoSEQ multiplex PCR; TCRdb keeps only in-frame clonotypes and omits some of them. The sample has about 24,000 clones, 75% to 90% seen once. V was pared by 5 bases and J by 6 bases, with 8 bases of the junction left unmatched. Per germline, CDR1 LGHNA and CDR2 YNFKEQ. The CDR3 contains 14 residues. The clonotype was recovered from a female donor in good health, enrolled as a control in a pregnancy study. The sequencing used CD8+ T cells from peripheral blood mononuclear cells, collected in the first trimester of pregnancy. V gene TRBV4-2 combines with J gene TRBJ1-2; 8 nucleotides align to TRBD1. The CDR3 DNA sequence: TGTGCCAGCAGCTCCGGACAGGGAGACGATGGCTACACCTTC. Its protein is CASSSGQGDDGYTF.